These 15 T cell receptor beta chains were sequenced from one sample in a study of T cells in Graves' hyperthyroidism and ophthalmopathy. Researchers amplified the TCR beta CDR3 regions from RNA transcripts. With the HTBI primer set, the TCR CDR3 went through a first round of RT-PCR. TCRdb reprocessed the multiplex PCR reads with MiXCR, giving one entry per CDR3 protein. The profile shows more than 500,000 distinct CDR3 sequences, just over 45% of them singletons. The sample was peripheral blood or thyroid tissue (not recorded which). Receptor source: an adult woman with Graves' disease, either hyperthyroidism or ophthalmopathy (not recorded which).

At least ten counts were recorded for this clonotype. The chain carries TRBV5-5 and TRBJ1-1; weak D call: TRBD1 (5 bases). The CDR3 length is 14 residues. The germline V and J ends were trimmed by 2 bases and 4 bases, with 12 bases remaining between them. Germline V gene data show CDR1 as SGHKS and CDR2 as YYEKEE (reference sequence). The chain's CDR3 is CASSFSAGTTEAFF. The CDR3 DNA reads as TGTGCCAGCAGCTTTAGTGCGGGGACCACTGAAGCTTTCTTT.

This clonotype was observed at least ten times. The chain combines TRBV6-6 with TRBJ1-1; D gene unclear. The germline V and J ends were trimmed by 6 bases and 5 bases, with 10 bases remaining between them. Germline lookup yields CDR1 MNHNY and CDR2 SVGAGI (reference sequence). The CDR3 runs to 12 residues. The CDR3: CASSKSQTEAFF. Here the CDR3 DNA reads TGTGCCAGCAGCAAGTCGCAGACTGAAGCTTTCTTT.

J is TRBJ1-1 and V is TRBV7-9, with D hard to call. CDR3 length: 15 residues. Looked up from germline, CDR1 is SEHNR and CDR2 is FQNEAQ (reference sequence). Trimming took off 4 bases at V and 4 bases at J, with 16 bases between the two ends. DNA of the CDR3: TGTGCCAGCAGCTCTGCTCTCACTTCTAGCACTGAAGCTTTCTTT. Translation gives CASSSALTSSTEAFF.

There are many counts of this clonotype. The chain combines TRBV29-1 with TRBJ1-1; D uncertain. CDR1 SQVTM and CDR2 ANQGSEA come from the germline V gene. V lost 6 bases and J 6 bases, leaving 17 bases between the germline ends. The CDR3 contains 13 residues. CDR3 residues: CSVNPGLIAEAFF. DNA of the CDR3: TGCAGCGTCAACCCTGGACTTATCGCTGAAGCTTTCTTT. The complete variable domain, with remaining parts taken from reference TRBV29-1 and TRBJ1-1, reads SAVISQKPSRDICQRGTSLTIQCQVDSQVTMMFWYRQQPGQSLTLIATANQGSEATYESGFVIDKFPISRPNLTFSTLTVSNMSPEDSSIYLCSVNPGLIAEAFFGQGTRLTVV.

This clonotype was picked up a small number of times. This may come from a read error, since a much larger clone is one base off. The chain joins TRBV4-3 to TRBJ2-5; maybe TRBD1 (6 bases). V was pared by 2 bases and J by 5 bases, with 18 bases between. CDR1 is LGHNA, CDR2 YSLEER, per germline. The CDR3 loop spans 16 amino acids. The CDR3 spells CASSQSGTNQVETQYF. For the CDR3, the DNA is TGCGCCAGCAGCCAATCCGGGACAAACCAAGTTGAGACCCAGTACTTC.

V and J are TRBV25-1 and TRBJ2-2, with D perhaps matching TRBD2 (7 bases). Germline CDR1 is MGHDK and CDR2 is SYGVNS. This CDR3 contains 15 residues. Between the trimmed V and J ends, which lost 6 bases and 7 bases, there was a span of 18 bases. The CDR3 protein is CASSAGRGADGELFF. The DNA of the CDR3 is TGTGCCAGCAGCGCCGGACGGGGGGCCGACGGGGAGCTGTTTTTT. Using reference TRBV25-1 and TRBJ2-2 for the parts outside the CDR3, the full variable domain is EADIYQTPRYLVIGTGKKITLECSQTMGHDKMYWYQQDPGMELHLIHYSYGVNSTEKGDLSSESTVSRIRTEHFPLTLESARPSHTSQYLCASSAGRGADGELFFGEGSRLTVL.

As for this clonotype: Possible read error: a much larger clone is one base away. V gene TRBV11-2 combines with J gene TRBJ1-1; D might be TRBD1 (5 bases). Germline loops: CDR1 SGHAT, CDR2 FQNNGV. The CDR3 covers 16 residues. The CDR3 is CASSLEAGLANTEALF. The CDR3 nucleotides are TGTGCCAGCAGCTTAGAGGCAGGGTTGGCGAACACTGAAGCTCTCTTT.

To note about this clonotype: The CDR3 does not end in the conserved phenylalanine or tryptophan, so this is likely a read error. The V gene is TRBV29-1, the J gene TRBJ1-2, with D unresolved. The V gene's germline CDR1 is SQVTM and CDR2 ANQGSEA. The CDR3 totals 11 residues. V was pared by 4 bases and J by 2 bases, with 5 bases between. CDR3 coding DNA: TGCAGCGTTGCCGGGAACTATGGCTACACCCTC. It yields the protein CSVAGNYGYTL.

In this sample, this clonotype turned up many times. The chain uses TRBV19 and TRBJ1-5; a weak D match, TRBD1 (6 bases). CDR3 size: 17 residues. With 6 bases removed from V and 3 bases from J, the gap between germline ends came to 21 bases. CDR1 is LNHDA and CDR2 is SQIVND in the germline V gene (reference sequence). This chain's CDR3 is CASSPRGGREFNQPQHF. CDR3 bases: TGTGCCAGTAGCCCCCGTGGGGGGCGGGAGTTCAATCAGCCCCAGCATTTT.

In nucleotides, the CDR3 is TGCGCCAGCAGCCCCCTAGAGGGAGACCAGCCCCAGCATTTT. Amino acids: CASSPLEGDQPQHF. The rearrangement joins TRBV4-1 to TRBJ1-5; D ambiguous. Trimming left V 4 bases short and J 7 bases short, with 14 bases between. From germline, CDR1 is MGHRA and CDR2 YSYEKL. This CDR3 has 14 amino acids.

This clonotype was recorded at least ten times. The V and J genes are TRBV11-2 and TRBJ2-5; D is unclear. CDR1 and CDR2 (germline): SGHAT, FQNNGV. The CDR3 sequence is 12 residues long. V lost 4 bases to trimming and J lost 2 bases, with 5 bases between them. In DNA form, the CDR3 reads TGTGCCAGCAGCTACCAACAAGAGACCCAGTACTTC. Translated: CASSYQQETQYF.

The rearrangement links TRBV11-2 to TRBJ2-7; 8 bases match TRBD1. The trim removed 6 bases at V and 2 bases at J, leaving 9 bases unmatched. The germline CDR1 and CDR2 sequences are SGHAT and FQNNGV. This CDR3 region has 15 residues. Written as DNA, the CDR3 is TGTGCCAGCAGTCCGACAGGGGCCTTCACCTACGAGCAGTACTTC. Protein sequence: CASSPTGAFTYEQYF.

CDR3 nucleotide sequence: TGTGCCAGCAGTCTAAAAGGGTGGGACAGTGGCGGCTACACCTTC. Protein product: CASSLKGWDSGGYTF. The rearrangement joins TRBV28 to TRBJ1-2, with TRBD1 identical over 7 bases. The ends lost 5 bases at V and 8 bases at J; junction bases unmatched: 14. The CDR3 has 15 residues. Germline V CDR1 and CDR2: MDHEN, SYDVKM.

This clonotype was detected a few times. V gene TRBV28 combines with J gene TRBJ2-7, with 14 bases identical to TRBD2. The CDR3 consists of 14 residues. V lost 9 bases, J lost 2 bases, and 3 bases stayed unmatched. CDR1 and CDR2 (germline): MDHEN, SYDVKM. The CDR3 region is CASRLAGGAYEQYF. The CDR3 DNA reads as TGTGCCAGTAGACTAGCGGGAGGGGCCTACGAGCAGTACTTC.

This clonotype showed up just a few times. V and J are TRBV7-8 and TRBJ2-3; 10 bases are a match to TRBD2. The CDR3 has 15 residues. The V segment lost 0 bases and the J segment 6 bases; nucleotides outside the gene matches: 3. The germline V gene encodes CDR1 SGHVS and CDR2 FQNEAQ. The chain's CDR3 is CASSLALAGVDTQYF. In DNA, the CDR3 is TGTGCCAGCAGCTTAGCGCTAGCGGGAGTGGATACGCAGTATTTT. Combining the CDR3 with reference TRBV7-8 and TRBJ2-3 gives the whole variable domain GAGVSQSPRYKVAKRGQDVALRCDPISGHVSLFWYQQALGQGPEFLTYFQNEAQLDKSGLPSDRFFAERPEGSVSTLKIQRTQQEDSAVYLCASSLALAGVDTQYFGPGTRLTVL.